This T cell receptor beta chain was sequenced in a study of T cells after yellow fever vaccination. For the study at large: SMART-Seq v4 Ultra Low Input handled preparation of low-cell-number fractions. Study-wide results and limits: On re-exposure, the response was weaker but peaked faster, at day 5 versus 15.

This clonotype was observed at least ten times. Antigen specificity is unknown. The CDR3 consists of 14 residues. Trimming took 3 bases from V and 4 from J, leaving 7 bases between them. Germline values: CDR1 LNHDA, CDR2 SQIVND (reference sequence). Generation of TCR cDNA used 5'RACE template switching (which added a universal primer site and UMIs). Each CDR3 protein is one row after TCRdb ran MiXCR on the 5' RACE reads. The sample includes around 65,000 distinct CDR3 sequences, 5.9% of them seen just once. The receptor comes from a man between 18 and 35 years old who received the YFV17D yellow fever vaccine. Sequences were derived from CD4+ T cells sorted from PBMCs, sampled approximately 15 days after the first yellow fever vaccination. This chain joins TRBV19 and TRBJ1-6; D remains ambiguous. The CDR3 DNA follows: TGTGCCAGTAGTATTCGCCCGTATAATTCACCCCTCCACTTT. This sequence encodes CASSIRPYNSPLHF.